The entry that follows covers one T cell receptor (beta chain) sequence. This clonotype was observed a few times. Its specific antigen is unknown. No clone much larger than this one lies a single base away; base qualities are absent. The entry originates in a study of T cells after yellow fever vaccination (dated by TCRdb to between 2019 and 2020). Background for the entire study: The SMART-Seq v4 Ultra Low Input RNA kit was used to prepare libraries from fractions with low cell numbers. The cohort comprised two healthy male donors, one aged 18 to 29 and one aged 30 to 40 years. Bulk PBMC replicates and cell subsets were isolated from blood drawn at multiple timepoints before and after both primary and secondary immunization. To follow T-cell clones before and after primary and booster YFV17D yellow fever vaccination, bulk TCR alpha and beta repertoires were sequenced over time. Findings and caveats that apply to the study as a whole: Because abundant contaminating clonotypes from the bulk population could be contained in FACS-sorted repertoires, computational filtering was required. Most clones expanded after primary vaccination were re-detected after the booster (just under 97% of CD4 and roughly 87% of CD8), suggesting broad memory maintenance. Compared with the primary T-cell response, the secondary T-cell response was weaker but faster, peaking on day 5 rather than day 15. A small share of clonotypes occurred in both CD4 and CD8 compartments, likely arising from convergent recombination. Only two donors were included in the study, so the extent to which the findings can be generalized is limited.

Trimming takes 7 bases off V and 4 bases off J; junction bases not matched to a gene: 7. The CDR3 covers 15 residues, taking in both the cysteine and the phenylalanine. The kept DNA is CDR3 alone, 45 bases in frame from the first base. For CDR1 and CDR2, the germline V gene (reference sequence) lists SEHNR and FQNEAQ. The sample's treatment or condition label is to be understood as: live attenuated yellow fever vaccine strain. Two biological replicates of bulk PBMCs were collected at each blood-draw timepoint. A standard Ficoll-Paque protocol was used to isolate PBMCs from peripheral blood. TriZol was used to extract RNA from bulk PBMCs, from CD4 and CD8 fractions, and from dextramer-positive and dextramer-negative fractions. TCR cDNA was synthesized by 5'RACE template switching, through which a universal primer site and unique molecular identifiers were introduced. Priming of cDNA synthesis was performed from both the TCR alpha and TCR beta constant segments. Libraries were amplified in two PCR steps, with sample barcodes and sequencing adapters added in the second step. Libraries were sequenced on Illumina HiSeq 2500 (2x100 bp) or NovaSeq (2x150 bp). The original pipeline was this. MIGEC was used to demultiplex reads and collapse the reads into UMI consensus sequences, and MiXCR was used for V(D)J alignment. Using edgeR on replicate PBMC samples, clonotypes were called vaccine-responding if FDR was below 0.01 and the log2 fold change was above 5 up to day 15. CD4 or CD8 identity was assigned to each bulk clonotype according to whether the clonotype was present at higher abundance in the sequenced CD4 repertoire or the sequenced CD8 repertoire. In TCRdb, the public reads were trimmed at Q25 with fastp and aligned with MiXCR, with productive beta chains retained. Here each entry gathers all rows of one CDR3 protein and keeps the most common genes and DNA. TCRdb's processing, not the authors', yielded these V and J calls. Counted in this sample were 450,000 to 550,000 distinct CDR3 sequences; under 25% of them appeared once. Of the sample, 14% falls within the top ten clones.

The input for sequencing was PBMCs, taken 15 days after the yellow fever booster vaccination. The rearrangement combines TRBV7-9 with TRBJ2-1; the junction holds 10 bases that match TRBD2. The receptor was derived from a man between 25 and 39 years old who received the YFV17D yellow fever vaccine. The nucleotide sequence reads TGTGCCAGCACCGGACTAGCGGATATATACAATGAGCAGTTCTTC. Its product reads: CASTGLADIYNEQFF.